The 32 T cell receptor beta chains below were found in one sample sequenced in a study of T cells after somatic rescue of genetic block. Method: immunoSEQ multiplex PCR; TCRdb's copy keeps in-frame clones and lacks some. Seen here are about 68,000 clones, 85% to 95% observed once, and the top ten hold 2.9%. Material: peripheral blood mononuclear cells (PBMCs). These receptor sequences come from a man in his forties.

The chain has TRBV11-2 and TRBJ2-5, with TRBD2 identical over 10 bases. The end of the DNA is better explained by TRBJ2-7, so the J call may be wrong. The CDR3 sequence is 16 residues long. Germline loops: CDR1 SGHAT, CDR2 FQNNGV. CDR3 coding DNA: TGTGCCAGCAGCTCCCCTAGGACTAGCGGCACCTACGAGCAGTACTTC. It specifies CASSSPRTSGTYEQYF.

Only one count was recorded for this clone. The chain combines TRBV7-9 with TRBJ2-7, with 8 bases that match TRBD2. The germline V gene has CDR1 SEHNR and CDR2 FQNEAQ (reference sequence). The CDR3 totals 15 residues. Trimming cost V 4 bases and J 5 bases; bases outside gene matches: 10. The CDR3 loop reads CASSSPSGGFDEQYF. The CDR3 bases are TGTGCCAGCAGCTCCCCCAGCGGGGGCTTCGACGAGCAGTACTTC.

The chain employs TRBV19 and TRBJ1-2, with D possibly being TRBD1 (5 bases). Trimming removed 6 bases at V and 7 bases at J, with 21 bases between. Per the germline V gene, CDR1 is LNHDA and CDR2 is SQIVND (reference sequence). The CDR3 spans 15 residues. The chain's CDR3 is CASSRAIDSSGGYTF. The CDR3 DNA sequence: TGTGCCAGTAGCCGGGCAATCGACAGCTCTGGTGGCTACACCTTC.

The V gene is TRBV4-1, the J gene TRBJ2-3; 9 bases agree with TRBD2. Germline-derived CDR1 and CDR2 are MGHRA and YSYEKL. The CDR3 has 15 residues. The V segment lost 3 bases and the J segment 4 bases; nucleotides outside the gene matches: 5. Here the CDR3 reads CASSHCGGGADTQYF. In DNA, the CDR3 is TGCGCCAGCAGCCACTGCGGGGGGGGCGCAGATACGCAGTATTTT.

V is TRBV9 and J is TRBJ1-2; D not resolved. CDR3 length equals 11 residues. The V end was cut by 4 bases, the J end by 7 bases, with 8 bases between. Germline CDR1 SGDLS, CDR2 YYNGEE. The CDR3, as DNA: TGTGCCAGCAGCTCCCGGGGTGGCTACACCTTC. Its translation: CASSSRGGYTF.

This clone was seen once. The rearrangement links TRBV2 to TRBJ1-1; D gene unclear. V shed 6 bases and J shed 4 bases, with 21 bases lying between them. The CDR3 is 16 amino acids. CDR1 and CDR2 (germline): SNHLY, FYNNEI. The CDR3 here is CASRYSPRRRATEAFF. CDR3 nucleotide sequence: TGTGCCAGCAGATATTCCCCCCGGAGGAGGGCCACTGAAGCTTTCTTT.

Here the CDR3 DNA reads TGCAGCGTTGACAGGTCGGAAGGAGGCTACACCTTC. It specifies CSVDRSEGGYTF. The chain combines TRBV29-1 with TRBJ1-2; no firm D call. From germline, CDR1 is SQVTM and CDR2 ANQGSEA. V shed 3 bases and J shed 8 bases, with 13 bases lying between them. This CDR3 is 12 amino acids long.

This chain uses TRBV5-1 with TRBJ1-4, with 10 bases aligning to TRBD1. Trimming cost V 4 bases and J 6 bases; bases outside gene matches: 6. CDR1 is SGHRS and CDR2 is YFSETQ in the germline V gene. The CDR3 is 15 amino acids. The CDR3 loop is CASSSTGTGDEKLFF. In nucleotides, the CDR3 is TGCGCCAGCAGCAGTACCGGGACAGGGGATGAAAAACTGTTTTTT.

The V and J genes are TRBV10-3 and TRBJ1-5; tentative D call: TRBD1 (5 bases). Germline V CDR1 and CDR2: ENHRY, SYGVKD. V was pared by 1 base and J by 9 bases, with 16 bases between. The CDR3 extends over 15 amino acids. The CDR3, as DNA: TGTGCCATCAGTGAGTTCGAAGGGGCTTTCGGGCCCCAGCATTTT. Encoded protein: CAISEFEGAFGPQHF.

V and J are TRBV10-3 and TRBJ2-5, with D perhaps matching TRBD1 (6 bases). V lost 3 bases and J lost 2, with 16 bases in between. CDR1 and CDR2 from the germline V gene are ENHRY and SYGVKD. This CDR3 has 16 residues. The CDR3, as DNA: TGTGCCATCAGTGATTTCCTGGACAGAACACAAGAGACCCAGTACTTC. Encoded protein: CAISDFLDRTQETQYF.

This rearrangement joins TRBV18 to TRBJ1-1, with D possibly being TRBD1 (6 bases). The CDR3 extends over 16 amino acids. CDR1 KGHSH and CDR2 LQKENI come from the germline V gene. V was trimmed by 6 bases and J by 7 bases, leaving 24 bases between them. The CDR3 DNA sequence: TGTGCCAGCTCGCGCCGATCGACAGGTCCGGGGCGTGAAGCTTTCTTT. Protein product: CASSRRSTGPGREAFF.

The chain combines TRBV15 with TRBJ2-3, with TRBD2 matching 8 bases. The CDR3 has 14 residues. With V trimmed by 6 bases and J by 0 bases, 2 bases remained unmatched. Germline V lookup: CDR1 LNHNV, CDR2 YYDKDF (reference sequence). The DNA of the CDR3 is TGTGCCACCAGGGGGACTAGGAGCACAGATACGCAGTATTTT. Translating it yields CATRGTRSTDTQYF.

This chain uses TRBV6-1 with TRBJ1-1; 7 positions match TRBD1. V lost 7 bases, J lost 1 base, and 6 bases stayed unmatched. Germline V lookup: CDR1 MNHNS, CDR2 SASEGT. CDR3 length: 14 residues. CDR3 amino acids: CASTPQGTNTEAFF. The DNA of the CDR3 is TGTGCCAGCACCCCACAGGGGACGAACACTGAAGCTTTCTTT.

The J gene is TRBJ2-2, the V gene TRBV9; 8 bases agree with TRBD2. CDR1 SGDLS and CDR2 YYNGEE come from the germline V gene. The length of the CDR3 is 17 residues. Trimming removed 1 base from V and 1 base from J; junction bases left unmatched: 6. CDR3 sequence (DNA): TGTGCCAGCAGCGTATGGGCGGGAGGACTGAACACCGGGGAGCTGTTTTTT. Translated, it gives CASSVWAGGLNTGELFF.

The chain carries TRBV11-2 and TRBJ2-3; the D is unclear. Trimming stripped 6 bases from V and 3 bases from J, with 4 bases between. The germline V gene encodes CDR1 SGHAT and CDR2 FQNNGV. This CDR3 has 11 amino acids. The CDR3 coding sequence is TGTGCCAGCAGGGCAACAGATACGCAGTATTTT. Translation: CASRATDTQYF.

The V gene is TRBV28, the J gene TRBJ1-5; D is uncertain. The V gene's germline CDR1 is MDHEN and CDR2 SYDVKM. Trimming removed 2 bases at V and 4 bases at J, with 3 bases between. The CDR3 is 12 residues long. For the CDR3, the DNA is TGTGCCAGCAGTTTAAAAAATCAGCCCCAGCATTTT. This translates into CASSLKNQPQHF.

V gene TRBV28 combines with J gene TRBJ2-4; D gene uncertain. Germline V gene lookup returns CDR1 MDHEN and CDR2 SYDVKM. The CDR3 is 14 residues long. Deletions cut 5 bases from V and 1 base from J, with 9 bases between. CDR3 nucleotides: TGTGCCAGCAGTCCGCTTGGGGCCAAAAACATTCAGTACTTC. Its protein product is CASSPLGAKNIQYF.

In nucleotides, the CDR3 is TGTGCCAGCAGCGTAGGGACAGAAAATCACTACAATGAGCAGTTCTTC. Translating it yields CASSVGTENHYNEQFF. This chain uses TRBV9 with TRBJ2-1, with D maybe TRBD1 (6 bases). Germline values: CDR1 SGDLS, CDR2 YYNGEE. V dropped 0 bases and J dropped 3 bases, with 13 bases sitting between them. The CDR3 consists of 16 residues.

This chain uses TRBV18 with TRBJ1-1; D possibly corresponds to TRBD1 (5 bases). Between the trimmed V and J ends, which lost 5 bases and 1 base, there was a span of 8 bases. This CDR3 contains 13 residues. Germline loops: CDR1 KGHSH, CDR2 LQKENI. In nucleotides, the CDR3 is TGTGCCAGCTCAAGGGGTGAGAACACTGAAGCTTTCTTT. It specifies CASSRGENTEAFF.

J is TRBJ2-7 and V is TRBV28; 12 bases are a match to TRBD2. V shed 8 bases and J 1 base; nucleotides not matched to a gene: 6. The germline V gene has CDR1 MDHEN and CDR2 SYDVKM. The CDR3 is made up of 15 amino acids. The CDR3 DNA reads TGTGCCAGCTCGCCTGGACTAGCGGGGTCCTACGAGCAGTACTTC. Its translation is CASSPGLAGSYEQYF.

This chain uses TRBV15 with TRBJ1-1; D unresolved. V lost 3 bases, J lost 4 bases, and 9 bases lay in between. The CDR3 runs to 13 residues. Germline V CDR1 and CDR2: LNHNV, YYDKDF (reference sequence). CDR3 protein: CATSSLETTEAFF. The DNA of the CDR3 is TGTGCCACCAGCAGTTTAGAGACCACTGAAGCTTTCTTT.

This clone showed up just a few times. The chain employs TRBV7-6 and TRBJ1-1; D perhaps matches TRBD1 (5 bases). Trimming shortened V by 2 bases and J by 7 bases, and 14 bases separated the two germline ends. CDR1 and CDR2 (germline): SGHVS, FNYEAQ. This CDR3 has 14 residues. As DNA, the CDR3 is TGTGCCAGCAGCTTATTTAGCACAACAGGTGAAGCTTTCTTT. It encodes CASSLFSTTGEAFF.

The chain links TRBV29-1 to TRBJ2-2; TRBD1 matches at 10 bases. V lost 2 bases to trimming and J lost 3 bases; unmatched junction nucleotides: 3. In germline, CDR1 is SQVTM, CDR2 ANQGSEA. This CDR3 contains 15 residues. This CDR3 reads CSVETDRGDTGELFF. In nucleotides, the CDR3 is TGCAGCGTTGAAACGGACAGGGGGGACACCGGGGAGCTGTTTTTT.

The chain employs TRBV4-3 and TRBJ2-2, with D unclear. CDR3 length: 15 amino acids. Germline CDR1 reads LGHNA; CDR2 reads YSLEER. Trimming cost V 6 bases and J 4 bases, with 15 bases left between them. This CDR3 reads CASRLSRVSTGELFF. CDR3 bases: TGCGCCAGCAGACTCTCCCGGGTCTCCACCGGGGAGCTGTTTTTT.

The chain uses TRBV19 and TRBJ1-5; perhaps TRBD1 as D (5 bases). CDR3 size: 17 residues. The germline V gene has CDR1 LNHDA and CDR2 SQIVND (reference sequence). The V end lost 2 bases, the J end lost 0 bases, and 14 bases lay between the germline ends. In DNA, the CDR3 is TGTGCCAGTAGTATACGCGGGGAGGGGTATAGCAATCAGCCCCAGCATTTT. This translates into CASSIRGEGYSNQPQHF.

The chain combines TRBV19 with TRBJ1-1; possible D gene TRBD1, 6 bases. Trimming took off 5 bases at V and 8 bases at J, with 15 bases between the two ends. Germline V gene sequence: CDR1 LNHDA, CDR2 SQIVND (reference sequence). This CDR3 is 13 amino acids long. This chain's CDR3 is CASSSRPGQEAFF. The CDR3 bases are TGTGCCAGTAGTTCCCGACCCGGACAGGAAGCTTTCTTT. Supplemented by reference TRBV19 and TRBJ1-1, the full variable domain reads DGGITQSPKYLFRKEGQNVTLSCEQNLNHDAMYWYRQDPGQGLRLIYYSQIVNDFQKGDIAEGYSVSREKKESFPLTVTSAQKNPTAFYLCASSSRPGQEAFFGQGTRLTVV.

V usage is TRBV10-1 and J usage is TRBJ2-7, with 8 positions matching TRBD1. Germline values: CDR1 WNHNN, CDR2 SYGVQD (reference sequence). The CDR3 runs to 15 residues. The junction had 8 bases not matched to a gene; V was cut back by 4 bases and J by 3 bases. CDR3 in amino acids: CASSARRQGSYEQYF. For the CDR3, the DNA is TGCGCCAGCAGTGCGAGACGACAGGGGAGCTACGAGCAGTACTTC.

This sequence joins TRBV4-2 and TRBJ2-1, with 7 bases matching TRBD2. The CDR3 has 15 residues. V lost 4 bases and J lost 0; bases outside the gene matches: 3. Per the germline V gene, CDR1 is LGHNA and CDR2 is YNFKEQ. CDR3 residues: CASSREGNSYNEQFF. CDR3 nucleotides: TGTGCCAGCAGCCGGGAGGGGAACTCCTACAATGAGCAGTTCTTC.

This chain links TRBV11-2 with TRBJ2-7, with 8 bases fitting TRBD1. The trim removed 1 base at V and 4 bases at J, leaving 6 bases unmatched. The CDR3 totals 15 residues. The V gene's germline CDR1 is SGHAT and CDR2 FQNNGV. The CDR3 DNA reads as TGTGCCAGCAGCTTAGGGACAGGGCTGGAATACGAGCAGTACTTC. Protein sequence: CASSLGTGLEYEQYF.

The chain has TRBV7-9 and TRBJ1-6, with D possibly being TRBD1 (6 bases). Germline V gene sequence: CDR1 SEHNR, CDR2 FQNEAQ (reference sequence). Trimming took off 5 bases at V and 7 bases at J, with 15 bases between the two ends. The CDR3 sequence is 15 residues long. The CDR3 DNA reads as TGTGCCAGCAGCGCACCACAGGGTCCCAATTCACCCCTCCACTTT. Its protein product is CASSAPQGPNSPLHF.

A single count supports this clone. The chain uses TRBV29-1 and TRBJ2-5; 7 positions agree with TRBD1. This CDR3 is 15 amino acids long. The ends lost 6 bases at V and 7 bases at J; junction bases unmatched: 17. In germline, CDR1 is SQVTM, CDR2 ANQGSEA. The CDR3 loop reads CSVVAWDSRDGTQYF. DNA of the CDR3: TGCAGCGTCGTTGCCTGGGACAGCCGAGATGGGACCCAGTACTTC. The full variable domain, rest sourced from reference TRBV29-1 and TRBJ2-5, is SAVISQKPSRDICQRGTSLTIQCQVDSQVTMMFWYRQQPGQSLTLIATANQGSEATYESGFVIDKFPISRPNLTFSTLTVSNMSPEDSSIYLCSVVAWDSRDGTQYFGPGTRLLVL.

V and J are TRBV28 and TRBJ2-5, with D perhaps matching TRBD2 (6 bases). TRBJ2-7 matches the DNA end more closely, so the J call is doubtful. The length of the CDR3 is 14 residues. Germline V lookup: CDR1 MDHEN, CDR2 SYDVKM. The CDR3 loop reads CASSFLRESHEQYF. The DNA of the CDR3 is TGTGCCAGCAGTTTCCTACGGGAGTCCCACGAGCAGTACTTC.